The 32 T cell receptor beta chains listed next were all sequenced from one sample in a study of shared clonotypes between healthy human individuals. Naive CD8 cells comprised CD45RO-negative, CCR7-positively selected cells, excluding terminally differentiated effector memory CD45RA+ cells. Data came from immunoSEQ multiplex PCR; TCRdb stores just in-frame clones and leaves some out. Of about 2 million clones in the sample, approximately 94% are singletons; the top ten hold 1% to 1.5%. The sequenced sample was naive CD8+ T cells sorted from blood. The receptors originated from a man younger than 35 in good health.

This sequence joins TRBV30 and TRBJ2-1, with TRBD2 as a possible D gene (6 bases). The CDR3 covers 13 residues. CDR1 GTSNPN and CDR2 SVGIG come from the germline V gene (reference sequence). The germline V and J ends were trimmed by 2 bases and 8 bases, with 13 bases remaining between them. CDR3 region: CAWSLTSNDEQFF. For the CDR3, the DNA is TGTGCCTGGAGTTTGACTAGTAACGATGAGCAGTTCTTC.

The chain employs TRBV30 and TRBJ2-3; unclear D gene. The CDR3 has 12 amino acids. Germline V CDR1 and CDR2: GTSNPN, SVGIG (reference sequence). V was shortened by 3 bases and J by 4 bases, with 8 bases between the two germline ends. The CDR3 DNA follows: TGTGCCTGGAGGGAGCCCGCAGATACGCAGTATTTT. This gives the protein CAWREPADTQYF.

A single count supports this clone. The V gene is TRBV5-1, the J gene TRBJ1-6; D gene uncertain. This CDR3 has 15 residues. Germline loops: CDR1 SGHRS, CDR2 YFSETQ. Trimming pared 0 bases from V and 8 bases from J, leaving 12 bases between. For the CDR3, the DNA is TGCGCCAGCAGCTTGGAACCCGATGGAGATTCACCCCTCCACTTT. This codes for CASSLEPDGDSPLHF.

With respect to this clone: This sample also contains other DNA sequences that code for the same CDR3. The chain couples TRBV7-6 to TRBJ2-1; D is undetermined. The CDR3 is 13 residues long. Trimming cost V 4 bases and J 0 bases, with 4 bases left between them. CDR1 is SGHVS, CDR2 FNYEAQ, per germline. The CDR3 spells CASSSASYNEQFF. The CDR3 bases are TGTGCCAGCAGCTCTGCCTCCTACAATGAGCAGTTCTTC.

Note on this clone: At the DNA level, this CDR3 is encoded by other sequences in the same sample as well. The chain links TRBV7-9 to TRBJ1-3; D is ambiguous. V was cut by 0 bases and J by 1 base, with 4 bases left in between. This CDR3 spans 14 amino acids. Per the germline V gene, CDR1 is SEHNR and CDR2 is FQNEAQ (reference sequence). The CDR3 region has the DNA TGTGCCAGCAGCTTAGCAGGGTCTGGAAACACCATATATTTT. Protein: CASSLAGSGNTIYF.

The chain has TRBV2 and TRBJ2-7, with 7 bases matching TRBD2. Germline CDR1 SNHLY, CDR2 FYNNEI. The CDR3 length is 14 residues. V lost 4 bases and J lost 6; bases outside the gene matches: 9. In DNA form, the CDR3 reads TGTGCCAGCAGTGCCCGGACGGGAGGTAGCGAGCAGTACTTC. This translates into CASSARTGGSEQYF.

The chain combines TRBV10-1 with TRBJ1-4; D might be TRBD1 (5 bases). This CDR3 spans 14 amino acids. CDR1 is WNHNN and CDR2 is SYGVQD in the germline V gene (reference sequence). Deletions cut 5 bases from V and 4 bases from J, with 11 bases between. The CDR3 DNA reads as TGCGCCAGCAGTCGGGGACCGGGTAATGAAAAACTGTTTTTT. Amino acid sequence: CASSRGPGNEKLFF.

J is TRBJ2-7 and V is TRBV7-8, with 8 positions matching TRBD2. The CDR3 has 14 amino acids. Germline CDR1 is SGHVS and CDR2 is FQNEAQ. Trimming cost V 3 bases and J 5 bases; bases outside gene matches: 6. CDR3 bases: TGTGCCAGCAGCTTGGGCGGGAGGCCCCACGAGCAGTACTTC. This translates into CASSLGGRPHEQYF.

This chain connects TRBV7-8 to TRBJ2-7; 9 bases line up with TRBD1. Germline loops: CDR1 SGHVS, CDR2 FQNEAQ. This CDR3 is built from 17 residues. The trim removed 1 base at V and 6 bases at J, leaving 13 bases unmatched. The CDR3 bases are TGTGCCAGCAGCTTAGAAACTAGGGGGACAGGGTTTTCCGAGCAGTACTTC. It codes for CASSLETRGTGFSEQYF.

The gene calls are TRBV7-9 and TRBJ2-7; 10 bases match TRBD1. Germline-derived CDR1 and CDR2 are SEHNR and FQNEAQ (reference sequence). This CDR3 comprises 16 residues. The V and J ends lost 4 bases and 2 bases, in that order; junction bases with no gene match: 8. CDR3 bases: TGTGCCAGCAGCTCAAATCGGGGGACAGGGGCCTACGAGCAGTACTTC. This gives the protein CASSSNRGTGAYEQYF.

The rearrangement uses TRBV7-8 and TRBJ2-3; unclear D gene. Germline CDR1 is SGHVS and CDR2 is FQNEAQ. This CDR3 has 13 amino acids. With 5 bases removed from V and 0 bases from J, the gap between germline ends came to 6 bases. The chain's CDR3 is CASSRLSTDTQYF. The CDR3 nucleotides are TGTGCCAGCAGCCGACTGAGCACAGATACGCAGTATTTT. Full variable domain (outside the CDR3, taken from reference TRBV7-8 and TRBJ2-3): GAGVSQSPRYKVAKRGQDVALRCDPISGHVSLFWYQQALGQGPEFLTYFQNEAQLDKSGLPSDRFFAERPEGSVSTLKIQRTQQEDSAVYLCASSRLSTDTQYFGPGTRLTVL.

The chain joins TRBV5-1 to TRBJ2-7; TRBD2 aligns across 7 bases. Per the germline V gene, CDR1 is SGHRS and CDR2 is YFSETQ. The CDR3 consists of 16 residues. The trim removed 5 bases at V and 4 bases at J, leaving 15 bases unmatched. The CDR3 region is CASSPTWGEGFYEQYF. CDR3 coding DNA: TGCGCCAGCAGTCCTACTTGGGGGGAGGGCTTTTACGAGCAGTACTTC.

The chain recombines TRBV7-9 with TRBJ1-1; D may be TRBD1 (5 bases). This CDR3 is 14 amino acids long. V was shortened by 8 bases and J by 3 bases, with 16 bases between the two germline ends. Germline lookup yields CDR1 SEHNR and CDR2 FQNEAQ (reference sequence). In DNA, the CDR3 is TGTGCCAGCGGGAGACCGGGACGAGACACTGAAGCTTTCTTT. It specifies CASGRPGRDTEAFF.

This clone appeared once. The rearrangement uses TRBV5-4 and TRBJ1-1; perhaps TRBD1 as D (5 bases). Germline V lookup: CDR1 SGHNT, CDR2 YYREEE (reference sequence). Between the trimmed V and J ends, which lost 0 bases and 9 bases, there was a span of 15 bases. This CDR3 is 14 amino acids long. The CDR3 DNA reads TGTGCCAGCAGCTTGGCCGGGGACCCTGAGAAAGCTTTCTTT. Translation gives CASSLAGDPEKAFF. Together with reference TRBV5-4 and TRBJ1-1, the CDR3 gives the full variable domain: ETGVTQSPTHLIKTRGQQVTLRCSSQSGHNTVSWYQQALGQGPQFIFQYYREEENGRGNFPPRFSGLQFPNYSSELNVNALELDDSALYLCASSLAGDPEKAFFGQGTRLTVV.

This chain uses TRBV9 with TRBJ2-5, with D perhaps matching TRBD2 (5 bases). Trimming removed 3 bases from V and 5 bases from J, with 14 bases in between. This CDR3 has 14 residues. The germline gives CDR1 SGDLS, CDR2 YYNGEE. The CDR3 spells CASSAVSGLETQYF. The CDR3 DNA reads TGTGCCAGCAGCGCCGTCAGCGGCCTTGAGACCCAGTACTTC.

The J gene is TRBJ2-7, the V gene TRBV13, with D uncertain. Germline V gene sequence: CDR1 PRHDT, CDR2 FYEKMQ (reference sequence). This CDR3 is 14 amino acids long. V shed 1 base and J shed 4 bases, with 11 bases lying between them. The CDR3, as DNA: TGTGCCAGCAGCTTAGTTGGTCTCGAGTACGAGCAGTACTTC. Protein: CASSLVGLEYEQYF.

Notes on this clone: This sample includes further DNA sequences coding for the same CDR3. This chain connects TRBV30 to TRBJ2-2; no definite D call. CDR1 GTSNPN and CDR2 SVGIG come from the germline V gene (reference sequence). Trimming removed 0 bases at V and 5 bases at J, with 7 bases between. This CDR3 region has 13 residues. The CDR3 spells CAWSVVGTGELFF. The CDR3 region has the DNA TGTGCCTGGAGTGTGGTGGGAACCGGGGAGCTGTTTTTT.

The V and J genes are TRBV9 and TRBJ2-3, with D perhaps matching TRBD2 (7 bases). The CDR3 extends over 16 amino acids. V lost 3 bases and J 0 bases, leaving 14 bases between the germline ends. Looked up from germline, CDR1 is SGDLS and CDR2 is YYNGEE. The CDR3 protein is CASSAGGGSSTDTQYF. CDR3 nucleotides: TGTGCCAGCAGCGCTGGGGGGGGCTCTAGCACAGATACGCAGTATTTT. Combining the CDR3 with reference TRBV9 and TRBJ2-3 gives the whole variable domain DSGVTQTPKHLITATGQRVTLRCSPRSGDLSVYWYQQSLDQGLQFLIQYYNGEERAKGNILERFSAQQFPDLHSELNLSSLELGDSALYFCASSAGGGSSTDTQYFGPGTRLTVL.

This chain connects TRBV28 to TRBJ2-1, with D possibly matching TRBD1 (5 bases). Between the trimmed V and J ends, which lost 6 bases and 6 bases, there was a span of 6 bases. The CDR3 contains 11 residues. Per the germline V gene, CDR1 is MDHEN and CDR2 is SYDVKM. CDR3 residues: CASSQGNEQFF. In DNA form, the CDR3 reads TGTGCCAGCAGCCAGGGCAATGAGCAGTTCTTC.

This rearrangement joins TRBV5-5 to TRBJ2-7; TRBD2 aligns across 7 bases. The CDR3 extends over 14 amino acids. The J segment lost 6 bases and the V segment lost 0 bases, leaving 6 bases of the junction unmatched. Germline V CDR1 and CDR2: SGHKS, YYEKEE (reference sequence). CDR3 amino acids: CASSLAAGVIEQYF. The CDR3 region has the DNA TGTGCCAGCAGCTTGGCCGCGGGAGTAATCGAGCAGTACTTC. Variable domain in full (rest from reference TRBV5-5 and TRBJ2-7): DAGVTQSPTHLIKTRGQQVTLRCSPISGHKSVSWYQQVLGQGPQFIFQYYEKEERGRGNFPDRFSARQFPNYSSELNVNALLLGDSALYLCASSLAAGVIEQYFGPGTRLTVT.

The sample holds one count of this clone. The CDR3 protein is CASSLVGDGPRWEAFF. CDR3 bases: TGTGCCAGCAGCTTGGTCGGGGATGGCCCCCGCTGGGAAGCTTTCTTT. V gene TRBV5-5 combines with J gene TRBJ1-1; no clear D. This CDR3 contains 16 residues. With 0 bases removed from V and 8 bases from J, the gap between germline ends came to 20 bases. Germline CDR1 SGHKS, CDR2 YYEKEE (reference sequence).

The gene calls are TRBV29-1 and TRBJ2-5; TRBD2 matches at 11 bases. With V trimmed by 1 base and J by 4 bases, 11 bases remained unmatched. The CDR3 has 17 amino acids. The germline CDR1 and CDR2 sequences are SQVTM and ANQGSEA. This chain's CDR3 is CSVEGLLAGGLGETQYF. The CDR3 DNA follows: TGCAGCGTTGAAGGTCTTCTAGCGGGGGGCCTGGGAGAGACCCAGTACTTC.

This rearrangement joins TRBV6-4 to TRBJ2-3, with 8 bases that match TRBD2. Looked up from germline, CDR1 is MRHNA and CDR2 is SNTAGT. The length of the CDR3 is 17 residues. Germline trimming cut 6 bases from V and 3 bases from J; bases unmatched to any gene: 14. In nucleotides, the CDR3 is TGTGCCAGCAGCCCCACAGCGGGGGCGCGAGGTACAGATACGCAGTATTTT. The encoded protein is CASSPTAGARGTDTQYF.

This clone has just one count. The chain joins TRBV13 to TRBJ1-1; D ambiguous. The germline V gene encodes CDR1 PRHDT and CDR2 FYEKMQ (reference sequence). The CDR3 length is 13 residues. Trimming stripped 6 bases from V and 0 bases from J, with 8 bases between. CDR3 coding DNA: TGTGCCAGCAGACCGACGGTGAACACTGAAGCTTTCTTT. Translating it yields CASRPTVNTEAFF.

The chain is built from TRBV7-6 and TRBJ2-2; 11 bases fit TRBD2. The V gene end was trimmed by 5 bases and the J gene end by 4 bases; junction bases not matched to a gene: 3. Germline-derived CDR1 and CDR2 are SGHVS and FNYEAQ. CDR3 size: 15 residues. CDR3 sequence reads: CASSPTSGVTGELFF. In DNA form, the CDR3 reads TGTGCCAGCAGCCCGACTAGCGGGGTCACCGGGGAGCTGTTTTTT.

Regarding this clone: The sample carries other DNA sequences with the same CDR3. The gene calls are TRBV4-1 and TRBJ2-7; 7 bases are a match to TRBD1. The junction had 5 bases not matched to a gene; V was cut back by 1 base and J by 2 bases. This CDR3 contains 15 residues. Per the germline V gene, CDR1 is MGHRA and CDR2 is YSYEKL. CDR3 loop: CASSQGFGTAYEQYF. The CDR3 nucleotides are TGCGCCAGCAGCCAAGGATTCGGGACAGCCTACGAGCAGTACTTC.

This rearrangement joins TRBV5-5 to TRBJ2-7; 11 bases match TRBD2. This CDR3 has 15 amino acids. CDR1 SGHKS and CDR2 YYEKEE come from the germline V gene (reference sequence). Germline trimming cut 2 bases from V and 5 bases from J; bases unmatched to any gene: 6. The CDR3 DNA sequence: TGTGCCAGCAGCTTATTACTAGCGGGAGCTAACGAGCAGTACTTC. This translates into CASSLLLAGANEQYF. Filled out from reference TRBV5-5 and TRBJ2-7, the complete variable domain reads DAGVTQSPTHLIKTRGQQVTLRCSPISGHKSVSWYQQVLGQGPQFIFQYYEKEERGRGNFPDRFSARQFPNYSSELNVNALLLGDSALYLCASSLLLAGANEQYFGPGTRLTVT.

Here the CDR3 reads CASTPGGENYNEQFF. CDR3 in DNA: TGCGCCAGCACCCCCGGGGGGGAAAACTACAATGAGCAGTTCTTC. The gene calls are TRBV10-2 and TRBJ2-1; 8 bases fit TRBD2. V lost 7 bases and J lost 3; bases outside the gene matches: 8. Germline V CDR1 and CDR2: WSHSY, SAAADI. The CDR3 totals 15 residues.

This clone was seen a single time. This chain joins TRBV30 and TRBJ2-7; the match to TRBD2 covers 12 bases. The ends lost 0 bases at V and 4 bases at J; junction bases unmatched: 13. The CDR3 has 18 amino acids. Germline V gene sequence: CDR1 GTSNPN, CDR2 SVGIG (reference sequence). The CDR3 DNA follows: TGTGCCTGGAGTGTACGGGGGGGATCTAGCGGGAGGGATTACGAGCAGTACTTC. Translating it yields CAWSVRGGSSGRDYEQYF.

This chain uses TRBV10-2 with TRBJ2-1; 10 bases agree with TRBD2. Unmatched junction bases numbered 7, after V lost 5 bases and J lost 6 bases. CDR3 length equals 15 residues. Germline lookup yields CDR1 WSHSY and CDR2 SAAADI. The CDR3 DNA follows: TGCGCCAGCAGTCTAGCGGGAGAGTTGGCCAATGAGCAGTTCTTC. It yields the protein CASSLAGELANEQFF.

The V and J genes are TRBV6-1 and TRBJ2-1; D unresolved. Germline CDR1 and CDR2: MNHNS and SASEGT. This CDR3 region has 13 residues. The germline V and J ends were trimmed by 4 bases and 3 bases, with 7 bases remaining between them. CDR3 loop: CASSAIHYNEQFF. The CDR3 DNA sequence: TGTGCCAGCAGTGCCATCCACTACAATGAGCAGTTCTTC.

DNA of the CDR3: TGTGCCTGGAGTGTGGGACAGGCGGCACTCTATGGCTACACCTTC. Its protein is CAWSVGQAALYGYTF. V and J are TRBV30 and TRBJ1-2; TRBD1 agrees at 8 bases. Unmatched junction bases numbered 7, after V lost 0 bases and J lost 4 bases. From germline, CDR1 is GTSNPN and CDR2 SVGIG (reference sequence). CDR3 length: 15 residues. The full variable domain, completed using reference TRBV30 and TRBJ1-2, is SQTIHQWPATLVQPVGSPLSLECTVEGTSNPNLYWYRQAAGRGLQLLFYSVGIGQISSEVPQNLSASRPQDRQFILSSKKLLLSDSGFYLCAWSVGQAALYGYTFGSGTRLTVV.